The rows below give T cell receptor beta chains drawn from one sample of a study of T cells after yellow fever vaccination. TCRdb ran MiXCR on the 5' RACE reads and lists one entry per CDR3 protein. The sample lists just over 250,000 distinct CDR3 sequences, over 4.5% occurring once. The sequences come from CD4+ T cells sorted from PBMCs, collected on the day of the yellow fever booster vaccination. The receptors here all came from a man between 18 and 29 years old who received the YFV17D yellow fever vaccine. Each CDR3 is given with its conserved first and last residue. D genes are given only for firm matches. The listing skips clone size in some rows; elsewhere it reads once, few, many or a size class.

CASSQVIQSTGELFF | TGCGCCAGCAGCCAAGTTATCCAAAGCACCGGGGAGCTGTTTTTT | TRBJ2-2 | many | . | TRBV4-1
CAWSPVGGQFF | TGTGCCTGGAGCCCGGTGGGCGGGCAGTTCTTC | TRBJ2-1 | many | . | TRBV30
CASSTLGQGNQPQHF | TGTGCCAGTAGTACCCTAGGACAGGGCAATCAGCCCCAGCATTTT | TRBJ1-5 | few | TRBD1 | TRBV19
CSASPSPRLNTEAFF | TGCAGTGCTAGCCCTTCCCCTAGACTTAACACTGAAGCTTTCTTT | TRBJ1-1 | few | . | TRBV20-1
CASSKENQPQHF | TGTGCCAGTAGTAAGGAAAATCAGCCCCAGCATTTT | TRBJ1-5 | few | . | TRBV19
CASSASGTEGTGELFF | TGTGCCAGCAGCGCGTCCGGGACTGAGGGGACCGGGGAGCTGTTTTTT | TRBJ2-2 | few | . | TRBV7-3
CASSRYPGADTQYF | TGTGCCAGCAGCCGGTACCCTGGGGCAGATACGCAGTATTTT | TRBJ2-3 | many | . | TRBV7-9
CASSYEGRVPEAFF | TGTGCCAGCAGTTACGAGGGGCGGGTGCCTGAAGCTTTCTTT | TRBJ1-1 | many | . | TRBV6-5
CASSVRETGGYTF | TGTGCCAGCAGTGTTCGGGAGACAGGTGGCTACACCTTC | TRBJ1-2 | few | . | TRBV2
CASSGGKWVQETQYF | TGTGCCAGCAGCGGAGGGAAGTGGGTTCAAGAGACCCAGTACTTC | TRBJ2-5 | many | . | TRBV27
CASSSSAGGAGETQYF | TGTGCCAGCAGCTCATCGGCGGGGGGCGCTGGGGAGACCCAGTACTTC | TRBJ2-5 | many | TRBD2 | TRBV5-4
CASTRSQGSHGYTF | TGTGCCAGCACCCGATCACAGGGTTCCCATGGCTACACCTTC | TRBJ1-2 | . | . | TRBV6-2/TRBV6-3
CSARDRRGIVYEQYF | TGCAGTGCTAGAGATCGGAGGGGTATCGTCTACGAGCAGTACTTC | TRBJ2-7 | . | . | TRBV20-1
CASSYSSGGPNEQFF | TGTGCCAGCAGTTACTCTAGCGGGGGACCGAATGAGCAGTTCTTC | TRBJ2-1 | . | TRBD2 | TRBV6-2/TRBV6-3
CASSQVSGYNEQFF | TGCGCCAGCAGCCAAGTGAGCGGATACAATGAGCAGTTCTTC | TRBJ2-1 | many | . | TRBV4-3
CASRDSSNEKLFF | TGTGCCAGCAGGGATTCGTCTAATGAAAAACTGTTTTTT | TRBJ1-4 | few | . | TRBV7-2
CASSRDRGGEKLFF | TGTGCCAGCAGCCGCGACAGGGGCGGTGAAAAACTGTTTTTT | TRBJ1-4 | many | TRBD1 | TRBV7-2
CASSQAQISEAFF | TGTGCCAGCAGCCAAGCCCAGATCTCTGAAGCTTTCTTT | TRBJ1-1 | . | . | TRBV3-1
CASSSSGQGHIQYF | . | TRBJ2-4 | many | . | TRBV28
CSVDPTSGGITDTQYF | TGCAGCGTCGACCCGACTAGCGGGGGCATCACAGATACGCAGTATTTT | TRBJ2-3 | many | TRBD2 | TRBV29-1
CASWPGTGTPNTGELFF | TGTGCCAGCTGGCCGGGGACAGGGACACCGAACACCGGGGAGCTGTTTTTT | TRBJ2-2 | few | TRBD1 | TRBV9
CASSSTPDSRGGYTF | TGCGCCAGCAGCTCGACACCAGACAGCCGCGGCGGCTACACCTTC | TRBJ1-2 | few | . | TRBV5-1
CASSLGHPNTDTQYF | TGCGCCAGCAGCTTGGGACACCCTAACACAGATACGCAGTATTTT | TRBJ2-3 | many | . | TRBV5-1
CASSDPGIGYTF | TGTGCCAGCAGTGATCCGGGTATCGGCTACACCTTC | TRBJ1-2 | few | . | TRBV6-1
CASSVGTAPDQPQHF | TGTGCCAGCAGCGTAGGAACAGCACCAGATCAGCCCCAGCATTTT | TRBJ1-5 | few | . | TRBV9
CASSQGGDATLAFF | TGCGCCAGCAGCCAGGGAGGGGACGCCACCCTAGCTTTCTTT | TRBJ1-1 | few | . | TRBV4-3
CASSVPHRSADTQYF | TGTGCCAGCAGTGTCCCCCACCGGTCCGCAGATACGCAGTATTTT | TRBJ2-3 | . | . | TRBV2
CAVGISDEKLFF | TGTGCCGTCGGAATTTCCGATGAAAAACTGTTTTTT | TRBJ1-4 | . | . | TRBV10-3
CASSPWTSPYEQYF | TGTGCCAGCTCACCGTGGACCTCCCCCTACGAGCAGTACTTC | TRBJ2-7 | few | . | TRBV18
CASSTGGEQYF | TGTGCCAGCAGCACAGGGGGAGAGCAGTACTTC | TRBJ2-7 | . | TRBD1 | TRBV7-8
CASSQELSRDVYNEQFF | TGCGCCAGCAGCCAAGAACTATCTAGGGACGTCTACAATGAGCAGTTCTTC | TRBJ2-1 | . | . | TRBV4-3
CASSPGQGGLDEQFF | TGCGCCAGCAGCCCGGGACAGGGAGGTTTGGATGAGCAGTTCTTC | TRBJ2-1 | few | TRBD1 | TRBV4-1
CSVGNRQGGTVF | TGCAGCGTTGGCAACAGGCAGGGTGGGACTGTTTTT | TRBJ1-4 | . | . | TRBV29-1
CASRTGQGAWFYGYTF | TGTGCCAGTCGAACCGGACAGGGGGCTTGGTTCTATGGCTACACCTTC | TRBJ1-2 | . | TRBD1 | TRBV6-5
CAISEGNGNRRSPLHF | TGTGCCATCAGTGAGGGGAATGGAAACCGCCGGTCACCCCTCCACTTT | TRBJ1-6 | . | . | TRBV10-3
CASSQDDRATDTQYF | TGTGCCAGCAGCCAAGATGACAGGGCCACAGATACGCAGTATTTT | TRBJ2-3 | few | TRBD1 | TRBV3-1
CASATENRAYGYTF | TGCGCCAGCGCAACGGAGAACAGGGCCTATGGCTACACCTTC | TRBJ1-2 | many | . | TRBV5-1
CSARQGSNTEAFF | TGCAGTGCTAGACAGGGTTCCAACACTGAAGCTTTCTTT | TRBJ1-1 | . | . | TRBV20-1
CASAVGASNVDEQFF | TGCGCCAGCGCGGTCGGGGCATCAAATGTCGATGAGCAGTTCTTC | TRBJ2-1 | . | . | TRBV5-1
CASRRGWTGELFF | TGTGCCAGCCGTCGAGGGTGGACCGGGGAGCTGTTTTTT | TRBJ2-2 | many | . | TRBV2
CATHRRDRGPDTQYF | TGTGCCACCCACCGCCGGGACAGGGGGCCAGATACGCAGTATTTT | TRBJ2-3 | many | TRBD1 | TRBV28
CASSRTSGSTGELFF | TGTGCCAGCAGCCGGACTAGCGGATCCACCGGGGAGCTGTTTTTT | TRBJ2-2 | few | TRBD2 | TRBV7-3
CSAQTPGQGIVGYTF | TGCAGTGCACAGACTCCGGGACAGGGAATTGTTGGCTACACCTTC | TRBJ1-2 | . | TRBD1 | TRBV20-1
CASSQEVAAIQGPNSPLHF | TGCGCCAGCAGCCAAGAAGTGGCCGCGATCCAGGGACCTAATTCACCCCTCCACTTT | TRBJ1-6 | . | . | TRBV4-3
CASSEGARNQPQHF | TGTGCCAGCAGTGAGGGGGCGAGAAATCAGCCCCAGCATTTT | TRBJ1-5 | few | . | TRBV6-1
CASSLYVSADTQYF | TGCGCCAGCAGCTTATACGTGTCGGCAGATACGCAGTATTTT | TRBJ2-3 | many | . | TRBV5-1
CASSYLAGRAGELFF | TGCGCCAGCAGCTACCTTGCAGGGCGGGCCGGGGAGCTGTTTTTT | TRBJ2-2 | . | . | TRBV5-1
CASSLASPFGDNEQFF | TGTGCCAGCAGCTTAGCTTCCCCCTTCGGAGACAATGAGCAGTTCTTC | TRBJ2-1 | many | . | TRBV11-2
CASSSQAGGGFGEQFF | TGTGCCAGCAGTTCTCAAGCGGGGGGGGGATTTGGTGAGCAGTTCTTC | TRBJ2-1 | . | TRBD2 | TRBV5-4
CTSSQDPPRGGLETQYF | TGCACCAGCAGCCAAGACCCCCCACGGGGGGGCTTGGAGACCCAGTACTTC | TRBJ2-5 | few | . | TRBV1
CASSPPRERGQETQYF | TGTGCCAGCAGTCCTCCCAGGGAGAGGGGGCAAGAGACCCAGTACTTC | TRBJ2-5 | . | . | TRBV3-1
CASSQAVGTQYF | TGTGCCAGCAGCCAAGCGGTGGGTACGCAGTATTTT | TRBJ2-3 | . | . | TRBV3-1
CASSFAGSETQYF | TGTGCCAGCAGCTTTGCAGGGAGCGAGACCCAGTACTTC | TRBJ2-5 | many | . | TRBV7-2
CASSLAVGGGNTIYF | TGTGCCAGCAGCTTAGCAGTTGGTGGTGGAAACACCATATATTTT | TRBJ1-3 | many | . | TRBV7-2
CASSLTAGPNEKLFF | TGTGCCAGCAGTTTAACGGCAGGGCCTAATGAAAAACTGTTTTTT | TRBJ1-4 | few | . | TRBV28
CASSESAGSTYEQYF | TGCGCCAGCAGTGAGTCCGCCGGATCGACGTACGAGCAGTACTTC | TRBJ2-7 | . | . | TRBV10-2
CASSSGLAGGETQYF | TGCGCCAGCAGCTCGGGACTAGCGGGGGGGGAGACCCAGTACTTC | TRBJ2-5 | few | TRBD2 | TRBV4-3
CASSQGGARVPSGANVLTF | TGCGCCAGCAGCCAAGGGGGGGCCAGGGTACCCTCAGGGGCCAACGTCCTGACTTTC | TRBJ2-6 | . | . | TRBV4-1
CASSTQATEAFF | TGTGCCAGCAGTACACAGGCCACTGAAGCTTTCTTT | TRBJ1-1 | many | . | TRBV12-3/TRBV12-4
CASSPQGQSSYEQYF | TGTGCCAGCTCACCACAAGGACAAAGCTCCTACGAGCAGTACTTC | TRBJ2-7 | . | . | TRBV18